Included here is one T cell receptor (beta chain) sequence, with context. The antigen is unknown. Researchers divided each subset's genomic DNA evenly across several immunoSEQ plates. Profiled with immunoSEQ multiplex PCR; TCRdb holds only in-frame clones, not every one. The sample has roughly 1.4 million clones; less than 99% are singletons. The sample belongs to a study of shared clonotypes between healthy human individuals. General study points: In having few donors, the study represented limited genetic and exposure-history diversity.

Sequencing was done on a sample of naive CD4+ T cells sorted from blood. The subset was: CD45RA+ positively selected. The sequence was obtained from a man aged 25-40 years in good health.

Here the CDR3 reads CASSVGPGVAYEQYF. The CDR3 nucleotides read TGTGCCAGCAGCGTAGGGCCAGGGGTCGCCTACGAGCAGTACTTC. This chain uses TRBV9 with TRBJ2-7, with D possibly TRBD1 on 6 matching bases. CDR1 and CDR2 (germline): SGDLS, YYNGEE. The CDR3 consists of 15 residues. Trimming took off 0 bases at V and 2 bases at J, with 12 bases between the two ends.